The clone carrying this T cell receptor beta chain was seen at least ten times. The data are from a study of regulatory T cells in long-lasting Graves disease. The time point was: newly diagnosed GD, antithyroid drugs for less than 3 months. PBMC-extracted RNA yielded the TCR library. The CDR3 sequence is 18 residues long. The V gene's germline CDR1 is SGHTA and CDR2 FQGNSA. V lost 6 bases to trimming and J lost 0 bases; unmatched junction nucleotides: 11. Arm-PCR of CDR3 regions and iRepertoire HTBI primers were the basis on which TCR beta libraries were built. TCRdb analysed the multiplex PCR reads with MiXCR anew, one entry per CDR3 protein. There are about 440,000 distinct CDR3 sequences in the sample; more than 13% occur only once, and over 15% lies in the top ten. The same sample was also studied in work on T cells in Graves' hyperthyroidism and ophthalmopathy.

The receptor was isolated from a woman in her twenties or thirties with Graves disease. Here the sequenced sample was peripheral blood mononuclear cells (PBMCs), taken at new diagnosis, from a patient treated with antithyroid drugs. The chain has TRBV7-2 and TRBJ2-3, with 11 bases fitting TRBD2. CDR3 nucleotides: TGTGCCAGCAGGTCCGGGACTAGCGGCCTAACTAGCACAGATACGCAGTATTTT. As protein: CASRSGTSGLTSTDTQYF.